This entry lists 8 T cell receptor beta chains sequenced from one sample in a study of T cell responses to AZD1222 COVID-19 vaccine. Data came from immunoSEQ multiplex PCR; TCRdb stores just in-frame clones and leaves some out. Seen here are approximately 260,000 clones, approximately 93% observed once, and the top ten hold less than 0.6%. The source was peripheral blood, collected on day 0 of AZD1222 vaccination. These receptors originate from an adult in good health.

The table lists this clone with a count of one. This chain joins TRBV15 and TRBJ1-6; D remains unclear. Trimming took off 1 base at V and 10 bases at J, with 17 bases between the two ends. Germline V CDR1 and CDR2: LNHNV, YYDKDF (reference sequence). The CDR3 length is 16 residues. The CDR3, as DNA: TGTGCCACCAGCAGAGTTTCAGACTTCCGAAGCTCACCCCTCCACTTT. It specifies CATSRVSDFRSSPLHF. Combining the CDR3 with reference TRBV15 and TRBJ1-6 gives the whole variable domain DAMVIQNPRYQVTQFGKPVTLSCSQTLNHNVMYWYQQKSSQAPKLLFHYYDKDFNNEADTPDNFQSRRPNTSFCFLDIRSPGLGDTAMYLCATSRVSDFRSSPLHFGNGTRLTVT.

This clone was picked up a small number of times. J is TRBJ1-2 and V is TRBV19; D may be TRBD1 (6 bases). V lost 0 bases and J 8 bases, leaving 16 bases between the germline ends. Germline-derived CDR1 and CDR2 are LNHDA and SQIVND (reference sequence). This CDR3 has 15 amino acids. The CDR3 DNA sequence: TGTGCCAGTAGTATAGATAGAGGGACAAACTTCGGCTACACCTTC. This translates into CASSIDRGTNFGYTF. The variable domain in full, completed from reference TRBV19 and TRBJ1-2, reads DGGITQSPKYLFRKEGQNVTLSCEQNLNHDAMYWYRQDPGQGLRLIYYSQIVNDFQKGDIAEGYSVSREKKESFPLTVTSAQKNPTAFYLCASSIDRGTNFGYTFGSGTRLTVV.

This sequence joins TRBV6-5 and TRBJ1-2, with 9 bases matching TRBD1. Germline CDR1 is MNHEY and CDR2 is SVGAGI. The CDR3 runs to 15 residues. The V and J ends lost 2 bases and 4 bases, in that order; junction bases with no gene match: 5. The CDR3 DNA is TGTGCCAGCAGTTACGCAGGACAGGGGATCTATGGCTACACCTTC. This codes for CASSYAGQGIYGYTF.

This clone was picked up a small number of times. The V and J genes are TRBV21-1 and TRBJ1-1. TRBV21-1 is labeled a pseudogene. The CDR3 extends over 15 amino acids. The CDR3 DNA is TGTGCCAGCAGCAAAGATGGGGGGGCGCTGACTGAAGCTTTCTTT. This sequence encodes CASSKDGGALTEAFF.

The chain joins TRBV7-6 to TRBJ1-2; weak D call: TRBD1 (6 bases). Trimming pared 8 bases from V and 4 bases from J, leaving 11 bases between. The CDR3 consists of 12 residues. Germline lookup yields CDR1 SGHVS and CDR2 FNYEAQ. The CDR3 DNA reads TGTGCCAGCCCAGGGGCTGGCTATGGCTACACCTTC. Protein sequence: CASPGAGYGYTF.

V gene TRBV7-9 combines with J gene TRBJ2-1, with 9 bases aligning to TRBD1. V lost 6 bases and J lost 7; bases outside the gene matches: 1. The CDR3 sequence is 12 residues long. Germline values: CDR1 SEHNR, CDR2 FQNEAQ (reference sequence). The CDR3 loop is CASRQGANEQFF. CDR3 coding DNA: TGTGCCAGCAGACAGGGGGCAAATGAGCAGTTCTTC.

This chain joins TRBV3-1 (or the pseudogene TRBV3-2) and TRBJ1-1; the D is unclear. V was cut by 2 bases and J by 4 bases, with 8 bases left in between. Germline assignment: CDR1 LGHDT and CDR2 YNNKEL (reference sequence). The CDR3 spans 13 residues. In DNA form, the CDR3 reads TGTGCCAGCAGCCAACGGGCGGTCACTGAAGCTTTCTTT. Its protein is CASSQRAVTEAFF.

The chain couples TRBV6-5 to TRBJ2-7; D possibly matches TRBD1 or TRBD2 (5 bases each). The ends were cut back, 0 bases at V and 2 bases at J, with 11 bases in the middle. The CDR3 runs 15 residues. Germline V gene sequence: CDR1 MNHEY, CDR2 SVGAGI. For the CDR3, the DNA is TGTGCCAGCAGTTACTCGAGGGACCAAACCTACGAGCAGTACTTC. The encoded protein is CASSYSRDQTYEQYF.